The present entry profiles one TCR beta chain with its context. The sample holds a few counts of this clone. Its antigen is unknown. It has no much larger one-base neighbor in the sample; base qualities were not kept. V lost 5 bases and J lost 0 bases, and the count of bases not matched to a germline gene is 10. According to the germline V gene, CDR1 reads SQVTM and CDR2 reads ANQGSEA. Reading from cysteine to phenylalanine, the CDR3 counts 16 amino acids. Only the CDR3 portion is preserved as DNA: 48 bases, with reading frame beginning at the first base. These data belong to a study of CD8+ T cells in alopecia areata (dated by TCRdb to 2016 to 2019). About the full investigation: Treated patients were enrolled in an open-label pilot trial of oral tofacitinib, 5 to 10 mg twice daily, for moderate-to-severe alopecia areata. High-throughput TCRbeta sequencing was used to examine T cell clonal expansion in alopecia areata in both the C3H/HeJ mouse model and human patients. RNA was extracted with the PAXgene miRNA kit for fixed scalp, the miRNeasy kit for PBMCs, and the RNeasy kit for mouse skin. Patients received tofacitinib for 6 to 18 months and were then followed off drug for 6 months to check for delayed response and recurrence. In humans, TCRbeta sequencing was performed on scalp tissue and on sorted CD4+ and CD8+ peripheral blood T cells from healthy controls and from patients with patchy or totalis/universalis alopecia areata. Patients on tofacitinib were biopsied at baseline and after 4 and 24 weeks of treatment, and several of the patients also had a later scalp biopsy. Amplification of TCRbeta CDR3 regions was done by immunoSEQ multiplex PCR using 35 Vbeta forward primers and 13 Jbeta reverse primers. Clonality in the scalp was compared among normal scalp (n=4), patchy alopecia areata scalp (n=8), and alopecia totalis/universalis scalp (n=8). Disease severity in treated patients was measured with the SALT score, which quantifies the percentage of affected scalp surface area.

The sample's treatment or condition, from its label and the paper: oral pan-JAK inhibitor, 5-10 mg twice daily. Lesional scalp punch biopsies and peripheral blood were obtained from alopecia areata patients. After PBMCs were isolated by density centrifugation and stained for CD3, CD4 and CD8, a FACSAria was used to sort CD4+ and CD8+ T cells. The receptor library was made with the immunoSEQ multiplex PCR assay. RNA was extracted from all samples and reverse transcribed into cDNA, which served as template for TCR sequencing. SuperScript III was used to make first-strand cDNA, primed with a 2:1 mix of oligo-dT and random hexamers. A synthetic immune receptor repertoire was used to measure amplification bias, and any remaining bias was corrected computationally. The study's own analysis went as follows. Raw reads were preprocessed to remove errors, and CDR3 was defined by IMGT conventions from the conserved cysteine to phenylalanine. To get clonality, Shannon entropy was normalized by log2 of the number of productive unique TCRs and the result was subtracted from 1. Scalp TCRbeta sequences were cross-referenced with sorted blood CD4 and CD8 repertoires so that the CD4 or CD8 identity of scalp clones could be inferred. Held by TCRdb, this immuneACCESS table contains in-frame sequences only and omits some clones. Under half of the omission traces to an unresolved V gene where checked; the cause of the rest is unknown. V, J and clone size are those of that table, while D and trimming were read from the DNA. The sample includes 200,000 to 250,000 clones, with approximately 72% observed a single time. Around 1.3% of the sample is taken by the ten largest.

What the study reported, not specific to this receptor: With tofacitinib, both scalp clonality and the number of expanded CD8+ clones among the top 100 scalp clones went down significantly. Resident alphabeta T cells in normal human skin are also sequenced, complicating scalp TCR repertoire analysis, unlike mouse skin dominated by gammadelta T cells. Compared with normal scalp, lesional scalp had higher clonality and more expanded CD8+ clones, particularly in alopecia totalis/universalis, a pattern that suggests antigenic drive. Because the treated cohort was small and included a single nonresponder, larger studies are needed to assess links between baseline CD8+ expansion and response. Compared with mice, TCR sequences shared between patients were less clear, possibly partly because of HLA diversity across the patient population. During tofacitinib treatment, many expanded lesional clones remained in scalp and blood, and this persistence may partly explain relapse after treatment is stopped.

Recombination linked TRBV29-1 to TRBJ2-1; 7 central nucleotides agree with TRBD1. The material was CD4+ T cells sorted from blood, obtained between weeks 44 and 45, from a patient treated with tofacitinib. This clonotype was obtained from a human donor with alopecia areata. At the DNA level, the sequence is TGCAGCGTTACCAAATCAACAGGGGTCTCCTACAATGAGCAGTTCTTC. Its translation is CSVTKSTGVSYNEQFF.